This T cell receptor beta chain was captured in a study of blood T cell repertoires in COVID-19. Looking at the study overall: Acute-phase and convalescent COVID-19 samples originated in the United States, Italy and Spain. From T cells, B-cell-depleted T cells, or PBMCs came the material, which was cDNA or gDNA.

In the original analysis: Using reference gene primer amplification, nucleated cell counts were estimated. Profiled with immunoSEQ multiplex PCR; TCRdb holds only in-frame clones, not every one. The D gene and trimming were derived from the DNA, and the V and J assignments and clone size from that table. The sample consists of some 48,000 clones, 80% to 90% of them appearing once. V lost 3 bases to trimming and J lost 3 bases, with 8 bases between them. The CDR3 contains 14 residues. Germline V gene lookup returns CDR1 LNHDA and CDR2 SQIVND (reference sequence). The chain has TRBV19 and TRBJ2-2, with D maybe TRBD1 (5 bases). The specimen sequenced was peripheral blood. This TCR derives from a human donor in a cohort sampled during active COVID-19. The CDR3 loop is CASSMDTYTGELFF. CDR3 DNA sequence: TGTGCCAGTAGTATGGACACGTACACCGGGGAGCTGTTTTTT. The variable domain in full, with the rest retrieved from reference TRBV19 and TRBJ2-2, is DGGITQSPKYLFRKEGQNVTLSCEQNLNHDAMYWYRQDPGQGLRLIYYSQIVNDFQKGDIAEGYSVSREKKESFPLTVTSAQKNPTAFYLCASSMDTYTGELFFGEGSRLTVL.